This T cell receptor beta chain was identified in a study of T-cell reconstitution after alpha-beta-depleted transplantation in children. This clonotype was recorded at least ten times. The CDR3 contains 16 residues. The V end lost 0 bases, the J end lost 0 bases, and 10 bases lay between the germline ends. In germline, CDR1 is SGHRS, CDR2 YFSETQ. Unique molecular identifiers featured in how the TCRbeta library was prepared. TCRdb re-called the PCR reads with MiXCR, one entry per CDR3 protein. The repertoire holds 200,000 to 300,000 distinct CDR3 sequences, with around 11% as singletons. The source was PBMCs from the stem cell graft donor, collected from the stem cell graft. V usage is TRBV5-1 and J usage is TRBJ2-1; perhaps TRBD2 as D (6 bases). The receptor was isolated from a human donor who donated a stem cell graft to a child with acute lymphoblastic leukemia. The CDR3 sequence: CASSLAGGSSYNEQFF. The CDR3 DNA follows: TGCGCCAGCAGCTTGGCCGGGGGTAGCTCCTACAATGAGCAGTTCTTC. The whole variable domain, filled in from reference TRBV5-1 and TRBJ2-1, reads KAGVTQTPRYLIKTRGQQVTLSCSPISGHRSVSWYQQTPGQGLQFLFEYFSETQRNKGNFPGRFSGRQFSNSRSEMNVSTLELGDSALYLCASSLAGGSSYNEQFFGPGTRLTVL.